This TCR beta chain is from a study of early T cells in non-severe SARS-CoV-2 infection. In the study overall: Unpaired chains resulted from sequencing bulk RNA of unsorted whole blood. Study-wide results and caveats: Reliance on VDJdb matching favored anti-spike CD8 responses; private and CD4 specificities were missed.

Individual cDNA molecules carried attached unique molecular identifiers. MiXCR was run by TCRdb on the 5' RACE reads, yielding one entry per CDR3 protein. This sample yields tens of thousands of distinct CDR3 sequences, of which 5% to 6.5% are seen a single time; 3.5% to 4% belongs to the top ten. Trimming took off 6 bases at V and 4 bases at J, with 17 bases between the two ends. CDR1 and CDR2 (germline): DFQATT, SNEGSKA (reference sequence). This CDR3 spans 14 amino acids. This clonotype was found many times. What it recognizes is unknown. Sequencing input: whole blood. The chain combines TRBV20-1 with TRBJ2-3, with D perhaps TRBD1 (6 bases). This TCR was sampled from an adult who was a healthcare worker with PCR-confirmed SARS-CoV-2 infection or an uninfected control (not recorded which). CDR3 bases: TGCAGTGCGCCGATCCCAGGGGCCCCAGATACGCAGTATTTT. Translated: CSAPIPGAPDTQYF.